This T cell receptor (beta chain) was documented in a study of T cells in localized non-small cell lung cancer. Sequencing was performed with immunoSEQ multiplex PCR; in TCRdb, only in-frame clones are kept and a portion is missing. The repertoire includes 100,000 to 150,000 clones, 89% of them detected once, and around 1.8% sits in the top ten. This clonotype was obtained from a female donor over 55 with stage I lung adenocarcinoma. The sample consisted of peripheral blood, taken before any cancer treatment.

The CDR3 sequence: CASGLVLGSGTNTGELFF. The CDR3 region has the DNA TGTGCTAGTGGTTTGGTGTTAGGGAGCGGAACGAACACCGGGGAGCTGTTTTTT. The rearrangement uses TRBV12-5 and TRBJ2-2; D may be TRBD2 (5 bases). The V gene lost 0 bases and the J gene lost 0 bases, with 14 bases spanning the gap. CDR3 length: 18 residues. Per germline, CDR1 LGHNT and CDR2 FRNRAP.